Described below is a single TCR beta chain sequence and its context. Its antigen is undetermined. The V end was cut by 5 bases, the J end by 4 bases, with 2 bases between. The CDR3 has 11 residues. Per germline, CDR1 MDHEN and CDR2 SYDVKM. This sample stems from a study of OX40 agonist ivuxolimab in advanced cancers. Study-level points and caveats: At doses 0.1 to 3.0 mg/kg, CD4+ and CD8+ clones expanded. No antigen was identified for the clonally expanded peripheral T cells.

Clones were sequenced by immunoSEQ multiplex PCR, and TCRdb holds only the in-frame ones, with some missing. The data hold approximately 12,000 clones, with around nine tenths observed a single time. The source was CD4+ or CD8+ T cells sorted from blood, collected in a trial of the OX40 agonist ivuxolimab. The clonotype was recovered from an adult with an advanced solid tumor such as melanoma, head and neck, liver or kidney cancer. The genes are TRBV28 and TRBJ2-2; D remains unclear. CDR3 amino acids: CASSVTGELFF. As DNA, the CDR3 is TGTGCCAGCAGTGTCACCGGGGAGCTGTTTTTT.